This section outlines one TCR beta chain sequence together with its context. Its antigen is not known. Oncomine TCR Beta short-read sequencing was applied to DNA from cultured CD4+ T cells. Investigators obtained genomic DNA by extraction from cultured CD4+ T cells. TCRdb itself ran the PCR reads through MiXCR, one entry per CDR3 protein. Among about 20,000 distinct CDR3 sequences listed, approximately 59% were seen once. Treatment given: roughly ten-day PBMC culture with coronavirus spike peptide pools or control peptides (ViraFEST assay). The authors replaced half the medium with fresh IL-2 medium on days 3 and 7. Germline CDR1 is DFQATT and CDR2 is SNEGSKA (reference sequence). This CDR3 is built from 14 residues. The V end lost 5 bases, the J end lost 0 bases, and 11 bases lay between the germline ends. This sample is drawn from a study of vaccination and CD4 T cells after COVID-19. As for the study in general: Post-vaccination specimens were collected at a median of approximately 66 days following dose two (range 14 to 241).

This TCR came from a human donor who had recovered from COVID-19. The source material was CD4+ T cells from blood, cultured in vitro, sampled after SARS-CoV-2 vaccination. The rearrangement uses TRBV20-1 and TRBJ1-5; D gene ambiguous. DNA for the CDR3: TGCAGTGCTCTTTGGGGTTATAGCAATCAGCCCCAGCATTTT. Its translation: CSALWGYSNQPQHF.